Listed below are T cell receptor beta chains from one sample, sequenced in a study of post-analysis software for immune sequencing data. TCRdb used MiXCR to reprocess the PCR reads, holding one entry per CDR3 protein. This sample has 600,000 to 700,000 distinct CDR3 sequences, with approximately 60% found just once. The material sequenced was blood. The receptor set was obtained from a girl aged 2-10 years with multiple sclerosis. Both conserved end residues are part of each CDR3.

TRBV6-6	TRBJ2-7	CASSPGTVVRYEQYF
TRBV7-2	TRBJ2-1	CASSLEDSRFF
TRBV14	TRBJ2-5	CASSQGGTAQETQYF
TRBV6-6	TRBJ2-2	CASSYDGRPRNTGELFF
TRBV7-2	TRBJ2-7	CASSFYGEQYF
TRBV20-1	TRBJ2-3	CSASKAGFTDTQYF
TRBV13	TRBJ2-3	CASSSTGRPQYF
TRBV12-3/TRBV12-4	TRBJ1-4	CASRRTSATNEKLFF
TRBV27	TRBJ2-7	CASSLRQNYEQYF
TRBV6-1	TRBJ1-2	CASSEMWGTDGYTF
TRBV10-1	TRBJ2-7	CAIKEDYEQYF
TRBV5-6	-	CASSSGLAGLETQYF
TRBV28	TRBJ2-7	CASSAGRLLTSSYEQYF
TRBV12-3/TRBV12-4	TRBJ2-5	CASSLAMRAKETQYF
TRBV5-1	TRBJ2-1	CASSWKAGAGNQQFF
TRBV7-9	TRBJ2-1	CASSSQGVSYNEQFF
TRBV6-5	TRBJ2-1	CASSKSSLDEQFF
TRBV7-8	TRBJ2-1	CASRGLAGGHNEQFF
TRBV7-2	TRBJ2-1	CASSLSGEGGVNEQFF
TRBV7-2	TRBJ2-7	CASSEGLANFYEQYF
TRBV27	TRBJ1-2	CASSSRAGYGNTF
TRBV6-5	TRBJ2-4	CASSRRLAGRGEQYF
TRBV12-3/TRBV12-4	TRBJ1-1	CASRLQGGRYNTEAFF